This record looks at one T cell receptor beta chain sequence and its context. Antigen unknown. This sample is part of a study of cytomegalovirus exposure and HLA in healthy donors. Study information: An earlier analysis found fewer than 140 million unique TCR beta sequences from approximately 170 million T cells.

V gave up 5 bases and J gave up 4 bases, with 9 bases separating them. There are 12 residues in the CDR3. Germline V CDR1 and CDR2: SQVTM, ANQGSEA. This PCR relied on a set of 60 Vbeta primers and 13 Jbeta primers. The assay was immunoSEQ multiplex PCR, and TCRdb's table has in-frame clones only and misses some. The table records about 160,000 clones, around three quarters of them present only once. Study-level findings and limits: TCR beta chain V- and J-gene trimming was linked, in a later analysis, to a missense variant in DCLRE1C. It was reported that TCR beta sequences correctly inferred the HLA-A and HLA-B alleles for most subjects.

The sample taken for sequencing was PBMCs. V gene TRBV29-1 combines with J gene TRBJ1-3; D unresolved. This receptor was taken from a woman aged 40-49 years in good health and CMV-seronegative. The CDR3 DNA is TGCAGCGTTCGGGGAGGGGGAAACACCATATATTTT. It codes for CSVRGGGNTIYF. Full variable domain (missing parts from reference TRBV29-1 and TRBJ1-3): SAVISQKPSRDICQRGTSLTIQCQVDSQVTMMFWYRQQPGQSLTLIATANQGSEATYESGFVIDKFPISRPNLTFSTLTVSNMSPEDSSIYLCSVRGGGNTIYFGEGSWLTVV.